This T cell receptor (beta chain) comes out of a study of monozygotic twins with inflammatory bowel disease. Study results and limitations: Findings did not support one strong IBD-associated signal or clonotype.

In germline, CDR1 is SEHNR, CDR2 FQNEAQ (reference sequence). This CDR3 contains 13 residues. Notes on this clonotype: Its specificity is unknown.

Both TCRalpha and TCRbeta cDNA were subjected to two nested PCRs lasting about 17 and 10 cycles. TCRdb reprocessed the 5' RACE reads, with one entry per CDR3 protein and no DNA. The sample totals around 410,000 distinct CDR3 sequences. Specimen: blood. J is TRBJ1-2 and V is TRBV7-9. The receptor was derived from a human donor with ulcerative colitis or Crohn's disease, or a healthy co-twin of an affected twin (not recorded which). CDR3 sequence reads: CASSLEAPYGYTF.